This is a list of T cell receptor beta chains from one sample in a study of cytomegalovirus exposure and HLA in healthy donors. The table came from immunoSEQ multiplex PCR; TCRdb's copy has only in-frame clones and leaves some out. This table has about 220,000 clones, 76% appearing once. The sample was PBMCs. These receptors all stem from a man aged 18 to 35 in good health and CMV-seronegative. Both conserved end residues are part of each CDR3. The D gene is left open where the match is weak. Only some rows state a clone size, as once, few, many or a class for expanded clones.

CDR3nt	CDR3aa	abundance	d_gene	v_gene	j_gene
TGTGCCAGCAAGGGGGGGACAGGGGGAGTCCTCTCCCTCTACGAGCAGTACTTC	CASKGGTGGVLSLYEQYF	.	TRBD1	TRBV27	TRBJ2-7
TGTGCCAGCTTAGGGACAGAGAATGGCTACACCTTC	CASLGTENGYTF	.	TRBD1	TRBV19	TRBJ1-2
TGTGCCAGCAGTCGCAGACAGGGATCGGAGACCCAGTACTTC	CASSRRQGSETQYF	.	TRBD1	TRBV27	TRBJ2-5
TGTGCCAGCAGCGTCCCACCGGTGGAGGGAATATCTCAGCCCCAGCATTTT	CASSVPPVEGISQPQHF	.	.	TRBV9	TRBJ1-5
TGTGCCTGGACCACCGGACAGAACACTGAAGCTTTCTTT	CAWTTGQNTEAFF	once	.	TRBV30	TRBJ1-1
TGTGCCAGCAGCGTTGCGGGTGAGCAGTTCTTC	CASSVAGEQFF	.	.	TRBV6-1	TRBJ2-1
TGTGCCAGCACCCCGACAGAATCTAACTATGGCTACACCTTC	CASTPTESNYGYTF	.	.	TRBV2	TRBJ1-2
TGTGCCAGCAAGGGGCCGCATTGGGAGACCCAGTACTTC	CASKGPHWETQYF	.	.	TRBV27	TRBJ2-5
TGTGCCAGTGCTCAGCGGGAGTCCTACAATGAGCAGTTCTTC	CASAQRESYNEQFF	.	TRBD2	TRBV6-5	TRBJ2-1
TGTGCCAGCAGCTTGTCGTGGGTTAGGGGTGAGCAGTTCTTC	CASSLSWVRGEQFF	.	.	TRBV11-2	TRBJ2-1
TGTGCCAGCAGTTTGTGGACAGTACTGAACACTGAAGCTTTCTTT	CASSLWTVLNTEAFF	.	.	TRBV28	TRBJ1-1
TGCGCCAGCAGTGACACCGCCAGGAACACTGAAGCTTTCTTT	CASSDTARNTEAFF	.	.	TRBV10-2	TRBJ1-1
TGTGCCAGCTCACCACAAGGGACAGGGAGGGACCAGCCCCAGCATTTT	CASSPQGTGRDQPQHF	.	TRBD1	TRBV18	TRBJ1-5
TGTGCCAGCAAAGTATTTGGGGGGGATAACCCCTTC	CASKVFGGDNPF	.	.	TRBV2	TRBJ1-2
TGTGCCAGCAGCCCGGGGATATCTAACTATGGCTACACCTTC	CASSPGISNYGYTF	.	.	TRBV5-6	TRBJ1-2
TGTGCCAGCAGTTTAAAGGGGGCCGCAACTAATGAAAAACTGTTTTTT	CASSLKGAATNEKLFF	.	TRBD1	TRBV28	TRBJ1-4
TGTGCCAGCAGTGATAGGCAGGGGGCAAGGGAGCTGTTTTTT	CASSDRQGARELFF	few	TRBD1	TRBV2	TRBJ2-2
TGCAGCGTTTATTCCAGGGGGACTGAAGCTTTCTTT	CSVYSRGTEAFF	.	TRBD1	TRBV29-1	TRBJ1-1
TGTGCCAGCAGCATCGTAGCGGGATATAACGGGGAGCTGTTTTTT	CASSIVAGYNGELFF	.	TRBD2	TRBV9	TRBJ2-2
TGTGCCACCAGCAGAGATCCGGGGGGGGGCCCCGGGGAGCTGTTTTTT	CATSRDPGGGPGELFF	few	TRBD2	TRBV15	TRBJ2-2
TGTGCCAGCAGTGACTGGGAGACCCAGTACTTC	CASSDWETQYF	once	.	TRBV7-8	TRBJ2-5
TGTGCCAGCAGCAAAGAGTGGTTCGGGAACTACGAGCAGTACTTC	CASSKEWFGNYEQYF	.	.	TRBV21-1	TRBJ2-7
TGTGCCAGTAACGGACAGCTAGGCGATGAGCAGTTCTTC	CASNGQLGDEQFF	.	.	TRBV19	TRBJ2-1
TGTGCCAGTAGTATTCACGGGAACTACGAGCAGTACTTC	CASSIHGNYEQYF	.	.	TRBV19	TRBJ2-7
TGCGCCAGCAGCTTGGCCGGACTAGCGGGAGGAACAGATACGCAGTATTTT	CASSLAGLAGGTDTQYF	.	TRBD2	TRBV5-1	TRBJ2-3
TGTGCCAGCAGCCATAGCGGGACGTACACAGATACGCAGTATTTT	CASSHSGTYTDTQYF	few	TRBD2	TRBV6-1	TRBJ2-3
TGTGCCAGCAGCCCGATAGGACAGAGCCTTAATCAGCCCCAGCATTTT	CASSPIGQSLNQPQHF	.	.	TRBV7-9	TRBJ1-5
TGCGCCAGCAGCCCCGGGGGGAGGGGCGGAAACACCATATATTTT	CASSPGGRGGNTIYF	few	.	TRBV9	TRBJ1-3
TGTGCCAGCACCGAAACCGGGAGGGCAGATACGCAGTATTTT	CASTETGRADTQYF	few	TRBD2	TRBV6-1	TRBJ2-3
TGTGCCAGCAGCTTAGGTAGACTAAATCAGCCCCAGCATTTT	CASSLGRLNQPQHF	.	.	TRBV7-9	TRBJ1-5
TGTGCCAGCAGCTTAGGGGCCGAAGGGGGTCCCTACGAGCAGTACTTC	CASSLGAEGGPYEQYF	.	.	TRBV11-3	TRBJ2-7
TGTGCCAGCAGTAGGGGCAGGGGTGGGAACACTGAAGCTTTCTTT	CASSRGRGGNTEAFF	.	.	TRBV27	TRBJ1-1
TGTGCCTGGGGCAGGGTCCACGAGCAGTACTTC	CAWGRVHEQYF	.	.	TRBV30	TRBJ2-7
TGTGCCAGCAGCAGCGGTGGCCCAGTCCAAGAGACCCAGTACTTC	CASSSGGPVQETQYF	.	.	TRBV9	TRBJ2-5
TGTGCCAGCAGCCAAGTCACAGGATCGCTAAACTATGGCTACACCTTC	CASSQVTGSLNYGYTF	.	.	TRBV4-2	TRBJ1-2
TGCAGCGTGTGGGTTGAGCGAGGCACAGATACGCAGTATTTT	CSVWVERGTDTQYF	.	.	TRBV29-1	TRBJ2-3
TGTGCCAGCAGCTCTTGGACAGGTGGTGACTATGGCTACACCTTC	CASSSWTGGDYGYTF	.	TRBD1	TRBV7-3	TRBJ1-2
TGTGCCAGCAGCCTAGGGCGTTCGCGGGGACAAGAGACCCAGTACTTC	CASSLGRSRGQETQYF	.	.	TRBV7-2	TRBJ2-5
TGTGCCAGCAGCTCCTTAGCGGGGGGAATCAACAATGAGCAGTTCTTC	CASSSLAGGINNEQFF	few	TRBD2	TRBV5-4	TRBJ2-1
TGTGCCTGGAGTACCCCGGGACAGGGAAGGTACGAGCAGTACTTC	CAWSTPGQGRYEQYF	.	TRBD1	TRBV30	TRBJ2-7
TGCGCCAGCAGCTTGGTTACGCCTACGAACACTGAAGCTTTCTTT	CASSLVTPTNTEAFF	.	.	TRBV5-1	TRBJ1-1
TGTGCCAGCAGGACCCTAGGCGGGAGCTTTGGCGAGCAGTACTTC	CASRTLGGSFGEQYF	.	TRBD2	TRBV6-1	TRBJ2-7
TGTGCCAGCAGTGGGACAGGGGGCGGGTACGAGCAGTACTTC	CASSGTGGGYEQYF	.	TRBD1	TRBV2	TRBJ2-7